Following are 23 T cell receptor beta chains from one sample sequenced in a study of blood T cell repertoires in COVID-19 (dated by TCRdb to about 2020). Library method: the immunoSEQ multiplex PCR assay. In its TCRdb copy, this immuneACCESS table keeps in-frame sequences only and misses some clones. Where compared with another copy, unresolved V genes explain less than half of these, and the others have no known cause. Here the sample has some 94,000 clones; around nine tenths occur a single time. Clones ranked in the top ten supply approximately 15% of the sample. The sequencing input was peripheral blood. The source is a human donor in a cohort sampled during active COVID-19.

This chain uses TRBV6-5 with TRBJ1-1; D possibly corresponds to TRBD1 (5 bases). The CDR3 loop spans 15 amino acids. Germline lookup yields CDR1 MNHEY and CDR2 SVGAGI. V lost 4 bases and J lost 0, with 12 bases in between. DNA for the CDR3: TGTGCCAGCAGTTCCTGGACAACCATGAACACTGAAGCTTTCTTT. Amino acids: CASSSWTTMNTEAFF.

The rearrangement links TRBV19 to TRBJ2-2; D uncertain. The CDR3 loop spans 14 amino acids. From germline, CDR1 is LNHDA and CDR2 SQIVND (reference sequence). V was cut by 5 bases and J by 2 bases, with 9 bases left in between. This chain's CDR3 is CASSPFTNTGELFF. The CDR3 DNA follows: TGTGCCAGTAGTCCTTTTACTAACACCGGGGAGCTGTTTTTT.

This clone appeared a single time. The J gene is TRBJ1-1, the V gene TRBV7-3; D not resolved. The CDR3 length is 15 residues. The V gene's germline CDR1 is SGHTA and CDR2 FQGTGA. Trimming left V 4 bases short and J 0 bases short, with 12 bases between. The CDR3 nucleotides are TGTGCCAGCAGCTCAACTGGAGATCTGAACACTGAAGCTTTCTTT. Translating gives CASSSTGDLNTEAFF. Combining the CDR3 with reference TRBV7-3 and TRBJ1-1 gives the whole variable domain GAGVSQTPSNKVTEKGKYVELRCDPISGHTALYWYRQSLGQGPEFLIYFQGTGAADDSGLPNDRFFAVRPEGSVSTLKIQRTERGDSAVYLCASSSTGDLNTEAFFGQGTRLTVV.

The CDR3: CATSRVTTGSSGNTIYF. DNA for the CDR3: TGTGCCACCAGCAGAGTAACGACAGGGAGTTCTGGAAACACCATATATTTT. The V call is TRBV15, the J call TRBJ1-3, with TRBD1 matching over 7 bases. V trimming: 1 base; J trimming: 1 base; junction bases outside the gene matches: 7. Germline CDR1 is LNHNV and CDR2 is YYDKDF (reference sequence). There are 17 residues in the CDR3.

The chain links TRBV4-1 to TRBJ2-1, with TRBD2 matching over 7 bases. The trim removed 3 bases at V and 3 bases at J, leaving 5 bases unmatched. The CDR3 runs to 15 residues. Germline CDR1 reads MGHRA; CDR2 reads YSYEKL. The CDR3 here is CASSQGGVSYNEQFF. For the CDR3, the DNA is TGCGCCAGCAGCCAGGGGGGGGTGAGCTACAATGAGCAGTTCTTC.

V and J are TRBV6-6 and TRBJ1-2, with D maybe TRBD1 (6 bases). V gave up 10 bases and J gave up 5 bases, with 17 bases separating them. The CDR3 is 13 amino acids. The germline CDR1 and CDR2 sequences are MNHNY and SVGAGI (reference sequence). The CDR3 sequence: CATIPDSLYGYTF. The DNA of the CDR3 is TGTGCCACCATCCCGGACAGTTTATATGGCTACACCTTC.

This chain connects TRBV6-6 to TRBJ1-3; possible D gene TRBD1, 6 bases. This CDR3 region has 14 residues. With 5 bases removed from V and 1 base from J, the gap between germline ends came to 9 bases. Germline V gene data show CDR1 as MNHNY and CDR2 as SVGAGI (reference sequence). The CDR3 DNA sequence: TGTGCCAGCAGTGGACAGATGTCTGGAAACACCATATATTTT. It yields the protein CASSGQMSGNTIYF.

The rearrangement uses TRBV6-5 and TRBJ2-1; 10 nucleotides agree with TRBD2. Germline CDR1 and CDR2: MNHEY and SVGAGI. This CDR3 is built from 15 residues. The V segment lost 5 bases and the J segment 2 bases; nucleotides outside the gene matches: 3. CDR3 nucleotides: TGTGCCAGCAGTACCCTAGCGGGGGCCTACAATGAGCAGTTCTTC. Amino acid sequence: CASSTLAGAYNEQFF.

CDR3 region: CSASIGGWTEAFF. The CDR3 DNA follows: TGCAGTGCTAGTATAGGGGGCTGGACTGAAGCTTTCTTT. The rearrangement joins TRBV20-1 to TRBJ1-1, with TRBD1 matching 7 bases. Germline V gene lookup returns CDR1 DFQATT and CDR2 SNEGSKA (reference sequence). CDR3 length: 13 amino acids. J gave up 5 bases and V 3 bases, and 6 bases lay outside the gene matches.

CDR3 DNA sequence: TGCGCCAGCAGCATGGGACAGCGGGTCGAGCAGTACTTC. This encodes CASSMGQRVEQYF. V is TRBV5-1 and J is TRBJ2-7; tentative D call: TRBD1 (7 bases). V gave up 4 bases and J gave up 6 bases, with 14 bases separating them. Germline V gives CDR1 SGHRS, CDR2 YFSETQ. CDR3 size: 13 residues.

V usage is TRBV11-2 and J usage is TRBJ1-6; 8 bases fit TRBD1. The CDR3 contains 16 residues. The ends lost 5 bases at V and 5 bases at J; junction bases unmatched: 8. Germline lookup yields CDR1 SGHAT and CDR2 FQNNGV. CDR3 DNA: TGTGCCAGCAGCCAAGAACCGGGACAGGATAATTCACCCCTCCACTTT. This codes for CASSQEPGQDNSPLHF.

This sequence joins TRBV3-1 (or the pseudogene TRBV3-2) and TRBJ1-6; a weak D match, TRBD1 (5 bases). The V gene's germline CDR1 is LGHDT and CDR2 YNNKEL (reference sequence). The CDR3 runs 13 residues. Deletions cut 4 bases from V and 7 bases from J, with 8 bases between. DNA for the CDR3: TGTGCCAGCAGCCCCCGGGGGAATTCACCCCTCCACTTT. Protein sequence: CASSPRGNSPLHF.

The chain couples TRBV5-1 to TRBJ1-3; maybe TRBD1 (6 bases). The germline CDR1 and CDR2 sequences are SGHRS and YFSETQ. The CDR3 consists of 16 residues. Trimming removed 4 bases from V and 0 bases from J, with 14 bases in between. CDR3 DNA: TGCGCCAGCAGCACGGGACAAGACCCCTCTGGAAACACCATATATTTT. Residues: CASSTGQDPSGNTIYF.

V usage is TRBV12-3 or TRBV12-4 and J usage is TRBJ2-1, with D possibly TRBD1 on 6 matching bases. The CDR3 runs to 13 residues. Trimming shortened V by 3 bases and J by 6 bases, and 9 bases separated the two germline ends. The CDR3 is CASSFTGFNEQFF. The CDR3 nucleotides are TGTGCCAGCAGTTTTACAGGGTTCAATGAGCAGTTCTTC.

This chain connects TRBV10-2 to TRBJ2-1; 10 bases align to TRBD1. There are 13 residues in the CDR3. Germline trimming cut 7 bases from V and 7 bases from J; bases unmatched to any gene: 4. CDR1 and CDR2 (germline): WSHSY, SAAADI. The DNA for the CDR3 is TGCGCCAGCACTGGGACAGGGGTTAATGAGCAGTTCTTC. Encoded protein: CASTGTGVNEQFF.

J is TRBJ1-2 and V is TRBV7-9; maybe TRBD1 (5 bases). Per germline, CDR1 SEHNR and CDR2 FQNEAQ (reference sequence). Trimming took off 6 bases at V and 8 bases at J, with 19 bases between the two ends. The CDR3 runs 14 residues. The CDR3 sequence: CASSSAVQGLGYTF. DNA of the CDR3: TGTGCCAGCAGTTCGGCGGTTCAGGGTTTGGGCTACACCTTC.

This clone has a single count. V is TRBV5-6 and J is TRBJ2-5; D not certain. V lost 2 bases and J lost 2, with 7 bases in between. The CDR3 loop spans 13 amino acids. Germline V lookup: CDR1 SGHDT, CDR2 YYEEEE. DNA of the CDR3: TGTGCCAGCAGCTTTTCTAGACAAGAGACCCAGTACTTC. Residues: CASSFSRQETQYF.

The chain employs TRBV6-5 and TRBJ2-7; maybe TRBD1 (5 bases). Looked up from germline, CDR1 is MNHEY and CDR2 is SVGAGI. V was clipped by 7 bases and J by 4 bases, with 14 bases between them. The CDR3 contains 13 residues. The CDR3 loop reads CASNSGHPYEQYF. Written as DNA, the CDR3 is TGTGCCAGCAATTCAGGGCACCCTTACGAGCAGTACTTC.

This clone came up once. CDR3 nucleotide sequence: TGTGCCAGTAGTATCGGGACAGCTAACTATGGCTACACCTTC. Protein sequence: CASSIGTANYGYTF. The chain recombines TRBV19 with TRBJ1-2, with 7 bases lining up with TRBD1. Germline V gene lookup returns CDR1 LNHDA and CDR2 SQIVND (reference sequence). Trimming at V came to 3 bases and at J to 0 bases, leaving 1 base not matched to a gene. This CDR3 has 14 residues.

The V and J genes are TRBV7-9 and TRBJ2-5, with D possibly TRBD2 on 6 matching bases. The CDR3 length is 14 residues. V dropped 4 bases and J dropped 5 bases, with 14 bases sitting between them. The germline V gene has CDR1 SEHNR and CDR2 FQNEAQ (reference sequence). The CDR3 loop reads CASSSLVGRETQYF. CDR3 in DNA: TGTGCCAGCAGCTCCCTTGTGGGGAGGGAGACCCAGTACTTC.

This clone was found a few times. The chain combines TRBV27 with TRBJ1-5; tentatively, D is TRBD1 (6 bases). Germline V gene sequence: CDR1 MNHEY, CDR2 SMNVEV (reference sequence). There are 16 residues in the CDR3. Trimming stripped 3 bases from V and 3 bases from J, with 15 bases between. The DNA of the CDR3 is TGTGCCAGCAGTTTTGGGGGGGCGCGCTCCAATCAGCCCCAGCATTTT. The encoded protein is CASSFGGARSNQPQHF.

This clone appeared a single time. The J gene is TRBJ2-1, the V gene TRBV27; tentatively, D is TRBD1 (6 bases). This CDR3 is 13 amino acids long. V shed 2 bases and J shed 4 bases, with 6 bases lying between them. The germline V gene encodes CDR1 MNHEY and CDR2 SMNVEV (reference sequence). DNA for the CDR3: TGTGCCAGCAGTTTAACAGGGTACAATGAGCAGTTCTTC. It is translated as CASSLTGYNEQFF.

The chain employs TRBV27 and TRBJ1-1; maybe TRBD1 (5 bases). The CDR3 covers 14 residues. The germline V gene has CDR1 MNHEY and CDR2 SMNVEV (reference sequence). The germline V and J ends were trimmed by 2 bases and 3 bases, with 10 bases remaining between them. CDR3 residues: CASSLGREDTEAFF. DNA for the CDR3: TGTGCCAGCAGTTTAGGCAGGGAGGACACTGAAGCTTTCTTT.